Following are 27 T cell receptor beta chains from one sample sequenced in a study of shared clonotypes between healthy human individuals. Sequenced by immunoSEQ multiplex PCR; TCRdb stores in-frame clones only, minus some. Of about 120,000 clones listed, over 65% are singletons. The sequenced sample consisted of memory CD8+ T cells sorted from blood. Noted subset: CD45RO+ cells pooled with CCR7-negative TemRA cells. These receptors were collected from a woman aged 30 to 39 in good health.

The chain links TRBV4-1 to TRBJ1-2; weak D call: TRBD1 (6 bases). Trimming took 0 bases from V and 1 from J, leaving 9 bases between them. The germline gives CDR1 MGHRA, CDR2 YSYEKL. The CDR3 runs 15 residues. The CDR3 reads CASSQEGGNNYGYTF. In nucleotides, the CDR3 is TGCGCCAGCAGCCAAGAGGGGGGCAATAACTATGGCTACACCTTC.

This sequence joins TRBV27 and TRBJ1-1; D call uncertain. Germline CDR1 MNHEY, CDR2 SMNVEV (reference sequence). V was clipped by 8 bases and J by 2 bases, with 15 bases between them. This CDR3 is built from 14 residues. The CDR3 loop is CASGPQEINTEAFF. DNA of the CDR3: TGTGCCAGCGGCCCTCAGGAGATAAACACTGAAGCTTTCTTT.

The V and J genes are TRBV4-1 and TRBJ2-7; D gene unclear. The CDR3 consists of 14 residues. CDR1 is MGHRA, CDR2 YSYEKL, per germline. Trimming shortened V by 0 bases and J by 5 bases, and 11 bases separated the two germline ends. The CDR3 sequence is CASSQEASAHEQYF. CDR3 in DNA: TGCGCCAGCAGCCAAGAGGCTAGTGCCCACGAGCAGTACTTC.

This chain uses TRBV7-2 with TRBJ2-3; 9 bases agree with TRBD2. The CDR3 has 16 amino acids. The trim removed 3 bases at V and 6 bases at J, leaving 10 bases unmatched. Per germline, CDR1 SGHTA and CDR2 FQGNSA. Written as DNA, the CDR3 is TGTGCCAGCAGCTTTTCCTGGGCGGGAGGGACGGATACGCAGTATTTT. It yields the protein CASSFSWAGGTDTQYF.

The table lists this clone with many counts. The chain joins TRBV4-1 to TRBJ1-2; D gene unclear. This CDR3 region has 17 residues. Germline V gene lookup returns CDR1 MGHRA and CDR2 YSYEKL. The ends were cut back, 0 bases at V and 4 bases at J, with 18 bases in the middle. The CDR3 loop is CASSQDVGQAILYGYTF. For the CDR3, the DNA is TGCGCCAGCAGCCAAGATGTAGGGCAGGCGATACTCTATGGCTACACCTTC.

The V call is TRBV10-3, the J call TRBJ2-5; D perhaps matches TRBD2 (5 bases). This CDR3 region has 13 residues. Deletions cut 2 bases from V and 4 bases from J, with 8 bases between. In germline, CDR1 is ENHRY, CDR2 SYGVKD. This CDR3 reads CAISEGRVETQYF. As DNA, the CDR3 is TGTGCCATCAGTGAGGGGCGGGTAGAGACCCAGTACTTC.

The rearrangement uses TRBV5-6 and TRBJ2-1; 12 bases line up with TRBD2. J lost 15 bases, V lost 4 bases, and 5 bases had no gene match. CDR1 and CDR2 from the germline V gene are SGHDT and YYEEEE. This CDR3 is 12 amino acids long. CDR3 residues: CASSPGLAGRFF. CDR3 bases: TGTGCCAGCAGCCCGGGACTAGCGGGCCGGTTCTTC.

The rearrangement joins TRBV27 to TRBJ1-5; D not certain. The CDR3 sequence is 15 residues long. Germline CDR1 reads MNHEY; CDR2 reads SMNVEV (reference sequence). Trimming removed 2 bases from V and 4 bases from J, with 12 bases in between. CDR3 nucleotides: TGTGCCAGCAGTTTAACGATTGGGGTAAATCAGCCCCAGCATTTT. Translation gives CASSLTIGVNQPQHF.

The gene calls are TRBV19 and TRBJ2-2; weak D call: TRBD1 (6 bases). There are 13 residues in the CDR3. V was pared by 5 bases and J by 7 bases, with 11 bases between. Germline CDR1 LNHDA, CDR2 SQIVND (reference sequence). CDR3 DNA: TGTGCCAGTAGTGTCCAGGGGAACGGGGAGCTGTTTTTT. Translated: CASSVQGNGELFF.

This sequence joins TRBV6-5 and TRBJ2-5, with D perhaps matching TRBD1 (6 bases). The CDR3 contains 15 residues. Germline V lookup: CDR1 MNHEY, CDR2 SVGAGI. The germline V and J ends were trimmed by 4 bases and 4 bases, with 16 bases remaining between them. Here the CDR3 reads CASSSLTGSGETQYF. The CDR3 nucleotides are TGTGCCAGCAGTTCCTTAACAGGGTCAGGAGAGACCCAGTACTTC.

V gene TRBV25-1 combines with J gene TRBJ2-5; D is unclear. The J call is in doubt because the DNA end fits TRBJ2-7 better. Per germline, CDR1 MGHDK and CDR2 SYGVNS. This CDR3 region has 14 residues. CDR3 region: CASMVPGDPYEQYF. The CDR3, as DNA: TGTGCCAGCATGGTTCCGGGCGACCCATACGAGCAGTACTTC.

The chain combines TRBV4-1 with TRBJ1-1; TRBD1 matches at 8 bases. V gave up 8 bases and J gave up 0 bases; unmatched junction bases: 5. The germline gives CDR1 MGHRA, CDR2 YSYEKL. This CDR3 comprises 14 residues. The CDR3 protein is CASLDRGMNTEAFF. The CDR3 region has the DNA TGCGCCAGCCTAGACAGGGGCATGAACACTGAAGCTTTCTTT.

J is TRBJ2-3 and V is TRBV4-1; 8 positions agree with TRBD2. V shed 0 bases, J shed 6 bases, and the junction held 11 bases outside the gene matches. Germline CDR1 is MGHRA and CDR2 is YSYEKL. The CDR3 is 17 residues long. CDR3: CASSQDPAAGASDTQYF. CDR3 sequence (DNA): TGCGCCAGCAGCCAAGATCCGGCAGCGGGAGCTTCTGATACGCAGTATTTT.

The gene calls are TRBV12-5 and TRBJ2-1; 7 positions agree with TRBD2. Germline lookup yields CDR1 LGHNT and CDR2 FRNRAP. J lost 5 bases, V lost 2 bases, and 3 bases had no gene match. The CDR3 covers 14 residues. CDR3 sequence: CASGLIGLDNEQFF. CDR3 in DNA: TGTGCTAGTGGTTTGATCGGACTAGACAATGAGCAGTTCTTC.

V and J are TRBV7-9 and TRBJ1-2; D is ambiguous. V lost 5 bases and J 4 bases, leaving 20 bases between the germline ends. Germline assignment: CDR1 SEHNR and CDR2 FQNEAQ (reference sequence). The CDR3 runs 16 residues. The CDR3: CASSPSASNGLYGYTF. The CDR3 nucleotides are TGTGCCAGCAGCCCCAGTGCCTCGAATGGACTCTATGGCTACACCTTC.

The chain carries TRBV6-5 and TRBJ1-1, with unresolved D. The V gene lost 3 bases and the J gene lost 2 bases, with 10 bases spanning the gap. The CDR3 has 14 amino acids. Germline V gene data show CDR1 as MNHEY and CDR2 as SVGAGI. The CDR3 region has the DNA TGTGCCAGCAGTTATGATAGGGTTAACACTGAAGCTTTCTTT. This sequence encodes CASSYDRVNTEAFF.

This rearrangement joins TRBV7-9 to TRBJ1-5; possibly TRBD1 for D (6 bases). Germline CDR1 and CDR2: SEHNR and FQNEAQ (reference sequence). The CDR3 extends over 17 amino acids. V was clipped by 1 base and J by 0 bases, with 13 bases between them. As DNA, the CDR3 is TGTGCCAGCAGCTTAGGAGACAGGCGATATAGCAATCAGCCCCAGCATTTT. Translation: CASSLGDRRYSNQPQHF.

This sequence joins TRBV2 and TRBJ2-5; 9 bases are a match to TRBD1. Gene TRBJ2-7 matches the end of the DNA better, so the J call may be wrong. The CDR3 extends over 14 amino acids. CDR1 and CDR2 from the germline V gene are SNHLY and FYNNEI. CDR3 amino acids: CASRGDREIDEQYF. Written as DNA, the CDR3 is TGTGCCAGCAGGGGGGACAGGGAGATTGACGAGCAGTACTTC.

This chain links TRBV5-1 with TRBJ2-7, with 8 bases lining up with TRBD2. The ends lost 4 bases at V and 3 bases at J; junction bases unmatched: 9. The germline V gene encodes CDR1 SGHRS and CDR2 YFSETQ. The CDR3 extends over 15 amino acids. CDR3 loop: CASSDRTGGVYEQYF. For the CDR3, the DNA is TGCGCCAGCAGCGACCGGACGGGAGGGGTCTACGAGCAGTACTTC.

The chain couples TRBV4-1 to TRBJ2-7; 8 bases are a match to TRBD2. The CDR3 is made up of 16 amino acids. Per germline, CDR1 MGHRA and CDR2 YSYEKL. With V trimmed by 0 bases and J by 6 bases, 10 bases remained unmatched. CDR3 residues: CASSQDDGRAKFEQYF. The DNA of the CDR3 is TGCGCCAGCAGCCAAGATGACGGGAGGGCCAAATTCGAGCAGTACTTC.

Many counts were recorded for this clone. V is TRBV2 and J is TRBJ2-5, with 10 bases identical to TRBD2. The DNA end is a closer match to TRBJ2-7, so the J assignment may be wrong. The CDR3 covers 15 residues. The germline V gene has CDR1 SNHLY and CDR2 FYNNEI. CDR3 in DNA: TGTGCCACAACTACTCCTAGCGGGGGAAAATACGAGCAGTACTTC. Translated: CATTTPSGGKYEQYF.

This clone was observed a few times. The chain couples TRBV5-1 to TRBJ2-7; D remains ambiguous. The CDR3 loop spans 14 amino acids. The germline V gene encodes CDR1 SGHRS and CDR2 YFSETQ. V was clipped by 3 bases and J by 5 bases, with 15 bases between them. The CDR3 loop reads CASSSDSAEHEQYF. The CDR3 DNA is TGCGCCAGCAGCTCGGATTCTGCGGAACACGAGCAGTACTTC.

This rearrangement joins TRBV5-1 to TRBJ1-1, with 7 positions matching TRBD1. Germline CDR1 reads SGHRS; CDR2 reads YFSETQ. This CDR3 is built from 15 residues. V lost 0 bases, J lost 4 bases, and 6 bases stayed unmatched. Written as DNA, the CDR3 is TGCGCCAGCAGCTTGGCCGAGGGGGCTGGCACTGAAGCTTTCTTT. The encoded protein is CASSLAEGAGTEAFF.

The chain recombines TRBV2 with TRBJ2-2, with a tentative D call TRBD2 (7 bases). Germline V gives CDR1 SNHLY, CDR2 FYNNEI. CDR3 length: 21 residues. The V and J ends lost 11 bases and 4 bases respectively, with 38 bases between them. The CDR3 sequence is CASEGSGVWAKKGGSTGELFF. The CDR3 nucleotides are TGTGCCTCAGAGGGGAGCGGGGTCTGGGCCAAAAAAGGGGGGAGCACCGGGGAGCTGTTTTTT.

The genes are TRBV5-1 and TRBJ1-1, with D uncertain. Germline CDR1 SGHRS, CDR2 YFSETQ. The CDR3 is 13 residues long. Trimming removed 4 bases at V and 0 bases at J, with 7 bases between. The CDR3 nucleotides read TGCGCCAGCAGCCTCACAATGAACACTGAAGCTTTCTTT. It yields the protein CASSLTMNTEAFF.

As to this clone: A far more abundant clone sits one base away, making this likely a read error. CDR3 sequence reads: CASRIHSGGNTIYF. The DNA for the CDR3 is TGCGCCAGCCGGATCCATAGCGGAGGAAACACCATATATTTT. The rearrangement links TRBV23-1 to TRBJ1-3; the D is unclear. TRBV23-1 is an open reading frame whose function is uncertain. This CDR3 is 14 amino acids long. V was clipped by 8 bases and J by 4 bases, with 15 bases between them.

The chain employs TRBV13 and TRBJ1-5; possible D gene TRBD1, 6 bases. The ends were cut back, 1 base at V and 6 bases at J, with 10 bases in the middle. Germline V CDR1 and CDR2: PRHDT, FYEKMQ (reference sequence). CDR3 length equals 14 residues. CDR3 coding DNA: TGTGCCAGCAGCTTAGAAGGGGGTGGTCAGCCCCAGCATTTT. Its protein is CASSLEGGGQPQHF.